These T cell receptor beta chains were read from a single sample in a study of shared clonotypes between healthy human individuals. Assay: immunoSEQ multiplex PCR; the TCRdb copy retains only in-frame clones and omits some. The top ten clones hold 0.32% of a sample with about 380,000 clones, roughly 96% of them seen once. What was sequenced was memory CD8+ T cells sorted from blood. All receptors derive from a man aged 30 to 39 in good health. The CDR3 runs from the conserved cysteine through the conserved F or W. D genes are given only for firm matches. Clone sizes are given selectively: once, few, many, or a class where the clone is expanded.

v_call,d_call,j_call,clone_size,cdr3_nt,cdr3_aa
TRBV7-8,-,TRBJ2-1,-,TGTGCCAGCAGCGAATACAGGGGGGGAGATGAGCAGTTCTTC,CASSEYRGGDEQFF
TRBV9,-,TRBJ2-5,-,TGTGCCAGCAGCGTAGGGTGGCAAGAGACCCAGTACTTC,CASSVGWQETQYF
TRBV5-4,TRBD2,TRBJ2-1,-,TGTGCCAGCAGCTTGGGCGGGAGGGCCGACAATGAGCAGTTCTTC,CASSLGGRADNEQFF
TRBV21-1,-,TRBJ2-5,-,TGTGCCAGCAGCAAACCCGGCAGGGGTCAAGAGACCCAGTACTTC,CASSKPGRGQETQYF
TRBV4-2,-,TRBJ2-7,-,TGTGCCAGCAGCCAAGATCTCCTTGGGGGGCCCTACGAGCAGTACTTC,CASSQDLLGGPYEQYF
TRBV6-4,-,TRBJ2-1,-,TGTGCCAGCAGTGAGTCAGGGCTCAATGAGCAGTTCTTC,CASSESGLNEQFF
TRBV28,TRBD1,TRBJ1-3,-,TGTGCCAGCAGCCAAGACAGGGAATCTGGAAACACCATATATTTT,CASSQDRESGNTIYF
TRBV5-1,-,TRBJ2-3,-,TGCGCCAGCAGCTTGGTCGATCGGGCAGATACGCAGTATTTT,CASSLVDRADTQYF
TRBV11-2,-,TRBJ1-5,-,TGTGCCAGCAGCTTATATTCAGGGAGAGGGAACAATCAGCCCCAGCATTTT,CASSLYSGRGNNQPQHF
TRBV5-1,TRBD2,TRBJ2-1,-,TGCGCCAGCAGCTCTCGACTAGCGGACAATGAGCAGTTCTTC,CASSSRLADNEQFF
TRBV7-8,-,TRBJ2-1,-,TGTGCCAGCAGCCCGGGACTGGGAAACAATGAGCAGTTCTTC,CASSPGLGNNEQFF
TRBV7-9,-,TRBJ1-2,-,TGTGCCAGCAGCTCCCTCATAAGGGGCTACACCTTC,CASSSLIRGYTF
TRBV5-1,-,TRBJ1-2,-,TGCGCCAGCAGCCTGAGGGAAGTCGGCTACACCTTC,CASSLREVGYTF
TRBV5-1,TRBD1,TRBJ1-2,-,TGCGCCAGCAGCTACGGACAGGGGAGCGTGTATGGCTACACCTTC,CASSYGQGSVYGYTF
TRBV20-1,TRBD1,TRBJ2-7,-,TGCAGTACTAAAGGGCGTGAGGGGGCATACTTC,CSTKGREGAYF
TRBV2,-,TRBJ1-6,-,TGTGCCAGCAGTGGGGTGGGGACCCTCCACTTT,CASSGVGTLHF
TRBV19,-,TRBJ2-7,-,TGTGCCAGTAGTAAAGCCCGTGCGGGATGGTACGAGCAGTACTTC,CASSKARAGWYEQYF
TRBV28,-,TRBJ2-7,-,TGTGCCAGCAGCCCCCTACGAGGTCGCTCCTACGAGCAGTACTTC,CASSPLRGRSYEQYF
TRBV9,TRBD2,TRBJ2-3,-,TGTGCCAGCAGCGCCGGGACTAGCGGGAGAGGCACAGATACGCAGTATTTT,CASSAGTSGRGTDTQYF
TRBV4-1,TRBD2,TRBJ2-1,-,TGCGCCAGCAGCCACCTCTACGGGACTAGCGGGAGGAATGAGCAGTTCTTC,CASSHLYGTSGRNEQFF
TRBV12-1,-,TRBJ2-7,-,TGTGCCAGCAGCGCCTTACCGGGACTAGCGGGAGGGCCATGGTACTTC,CASSALPGLAGGPWYF
TRBV9,TRBD2,TRBJ2-5,-,TGTGCCAGCAGCGTAGGGACTAGCGGGACCCAGTACTTC,CASSVGTSGTQYF
TRBV7-9,-,TRBJ2-2,-,TGTGCCAGCAGCTTAACGCCTCGGGAGCTGTTTTTT,CASSLTPRELFF
TRBV7-6,-,TRBJ2-1,-,TGTGCCAGCAGCCCTCCGACCGTGGGGAATGAGCAGTTCTTC,CASSPPTVGNEQFF
TRBV28,TRBD1,TRBJ2-3,-,TGTGCCAGCAGTCTTACAGGGGGCACAGATACGCAGTATTTT,CASSLTGGTDTQYF
TRBV27,-,TRBJ2-3,-,TGTGCCAGCAGTTCGGTGACAAAGCTAGCAGATACGCAGTATTTT,CASSSVTKLADTQYF
TRBV4-1,-,TRBJ2-7,-,TGCGCCAGCAGCCAAGATCCCTGGGCGACGAACTACGAGCAGTACTTC,CASSQDPWATNYEQYF
TRBV4-2,-,TRBJ1-1,-,TGTGCCAGCAGCCAGCCCCAGGACGGTAATGAAGCTTTCTTT,CASSQPQDGNEAFF
TRBV6-5,-,TRBJ2-5,-,TGTGCCAGCAGCCGGACAGCCCAAGAGACCCAGTACTTC,CASSRTAQETQYF
TRBV15,-,TRBJ1-2,-,TGTGCCACCAGCAGTCCTCGGGGATACTATGGCTACACCTTC,CATSSPRGYYGYTF
TRBV2,-,TRBJ2-2,-,TGTGCCAGCACGATGGGCGGGGAGCTGTTTTTT,CASTMGGELFF
TRBV6-1,TRBD2,TRBJ2-7,-,TGTGCCAGCAGTGCCGCGGGAGGGCTAGCGTACGAGCAGTACTTC,CASSAAGGLAYEQYF
TRBV28,TRBD1,TRBJ1-5,-,TGTGCCAGCAGTTTATGGGGGACAGTCGAAGGTAATCAGCCCCAGCATTTT,CASSLWGTVEGNQPQHF
TRBV27,TRBD2,TRBJ2-7,-,TGTGCCAGCAGGGGGGGACTAGCGAGCTCCTACGAGCAGTACTTC,CASRGGLASSYEQYF
TRBV6-6,-,TRBJ1-1,-,TGTGCCAGCAGTTACTCCCCCAGGGAAACTGAAGCTTTCTTT,CASSYSPRETEAFF
TRBV7-9,-,TRBJ2-7,-,TGTGCCAGCAGCTTGGGGAAAGACTACGAGCAGTACTTC,CASSLGKDYEQYF
TRBV7-3,-,TRBJ2-6,once,TGTGCCAGCAGCTTAGGGGATAGCACTGGGGCCAACGTCCTGACTTTC,CASSLGDSTGANVLTF
TRBV4-2,TRBD2,TRBJ2-1,-,TGTGCCAGCAGCCAAGTAACTAGCGGGAGTAATGGTAATGAGCAGTTCTTC,CASSQVTSGSNGNEQFF
TRBV7-2,-,TRBJ2-1,-,TGTGCCAGCAGCTTAACTAGAGGGTACAATGAGCAGTTCTTC,CASSLTRGYNEQFF
TRBV2,TRBD1,TRBJ1-3,-,TGTGCCAGCAGCCCGGACAGGTTAGGAAACACCATATATTTT,CASSPDRLGNTIYF
TRBV28,TRBD2,TRBJ2-1,once,TGTGCCAGCAGTTTAGGGGGACTAGTCAATGAGCAGTTCTTC,CASSLGGLVNEQFF
TRBV5-1,TRBD2,TRBJ2-1,once,TGCGCCAGCAGCTGGGCCGGGACTACCAATGAGCAGTTCTTC,CASSWAGTTNEQFF